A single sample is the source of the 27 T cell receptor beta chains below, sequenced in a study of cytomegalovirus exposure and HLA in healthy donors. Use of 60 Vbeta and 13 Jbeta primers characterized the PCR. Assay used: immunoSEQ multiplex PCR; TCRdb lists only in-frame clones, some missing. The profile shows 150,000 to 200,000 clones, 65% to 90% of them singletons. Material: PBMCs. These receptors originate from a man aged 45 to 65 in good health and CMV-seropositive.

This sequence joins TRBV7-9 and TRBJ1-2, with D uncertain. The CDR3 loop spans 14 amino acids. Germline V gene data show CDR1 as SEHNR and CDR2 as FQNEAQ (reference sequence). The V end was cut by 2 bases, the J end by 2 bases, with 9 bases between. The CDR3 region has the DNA TGTGCCAGCAGCTTATCCTCGGGGAACTATGGCTACACCTTC. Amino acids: CASSLSSGNYGYTF.

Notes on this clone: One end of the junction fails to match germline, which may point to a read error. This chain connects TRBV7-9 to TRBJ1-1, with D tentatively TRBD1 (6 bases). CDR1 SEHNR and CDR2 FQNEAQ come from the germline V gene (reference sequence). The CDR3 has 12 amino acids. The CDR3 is CSSSLGAAEAFF. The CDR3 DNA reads TGTTCCAGCAGCTTGGGGGCCGCTGAAGCTTTCTTT.

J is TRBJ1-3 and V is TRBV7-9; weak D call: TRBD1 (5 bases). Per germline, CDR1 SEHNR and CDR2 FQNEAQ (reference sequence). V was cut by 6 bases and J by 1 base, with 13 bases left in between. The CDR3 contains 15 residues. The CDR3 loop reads CASRKMGGSGNTIYF. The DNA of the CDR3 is TGTGCCAGCAGGAAAATGGGGGGGTCTGGAAACACCATATATTTT.

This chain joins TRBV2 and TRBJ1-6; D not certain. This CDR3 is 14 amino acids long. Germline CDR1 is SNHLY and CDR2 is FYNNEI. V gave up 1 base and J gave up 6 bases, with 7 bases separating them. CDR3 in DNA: TGTGCCAGCAGTGAAGAGACTAGTAATTCACCCCTCCACTTT. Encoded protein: CASSEETSNSPLHF. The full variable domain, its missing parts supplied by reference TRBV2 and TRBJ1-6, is EPEVTQTPSHQVTQMGQEVILRCVPISNHLYFYWYRQILGQKVEFLVSFYNNEISEKSEIFDDQFSVERPDGSNFTLKIRSTKLEDSAMYFCASSEETSNSPLHFGNGTRLTVT.

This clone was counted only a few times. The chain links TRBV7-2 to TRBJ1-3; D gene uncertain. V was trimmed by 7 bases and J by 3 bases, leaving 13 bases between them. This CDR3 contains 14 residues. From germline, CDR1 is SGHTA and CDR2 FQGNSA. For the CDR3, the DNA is TGTGCCAGCACACAGCAACTTGTTGGAAACACCATATATTTT. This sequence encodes CASTQQLVGNTIYF.

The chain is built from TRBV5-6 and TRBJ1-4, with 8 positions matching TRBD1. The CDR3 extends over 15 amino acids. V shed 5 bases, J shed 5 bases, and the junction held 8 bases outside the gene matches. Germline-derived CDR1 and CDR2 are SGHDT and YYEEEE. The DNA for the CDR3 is TGTGCCAGCAGTCCCCCCGGGACAGGCAATGAAAAACTGTTTTTT. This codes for CASSPPGTGNEKLFF. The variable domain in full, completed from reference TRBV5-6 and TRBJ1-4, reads DAGVTQSPTHLIKTRGQQVTLRCSPKSGHDTVSWYQQALGQGPQFIFQYYEEEERQRGNFPDRFSGHQFPNYSSELNVNALLLGDSALYLCASSPPGTGNEKLFFGSGTQLSVL.

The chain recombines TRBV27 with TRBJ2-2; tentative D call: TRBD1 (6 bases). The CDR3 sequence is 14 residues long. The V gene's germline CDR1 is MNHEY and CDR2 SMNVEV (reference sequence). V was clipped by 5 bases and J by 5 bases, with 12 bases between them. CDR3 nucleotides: TGTGCCAGCAGTAAACTCGGGACAACCGGGGAGCTGTTTTTT. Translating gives CASSKLGTTGELFF.

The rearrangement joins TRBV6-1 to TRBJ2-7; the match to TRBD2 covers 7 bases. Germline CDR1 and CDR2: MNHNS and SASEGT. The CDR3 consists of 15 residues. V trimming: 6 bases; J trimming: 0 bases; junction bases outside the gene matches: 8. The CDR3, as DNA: TGTGCCAGCAGAAAACTAGCGCCGAACTCCTACGAGCAGTACGTC. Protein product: CASRKLAPNSYEQYV.

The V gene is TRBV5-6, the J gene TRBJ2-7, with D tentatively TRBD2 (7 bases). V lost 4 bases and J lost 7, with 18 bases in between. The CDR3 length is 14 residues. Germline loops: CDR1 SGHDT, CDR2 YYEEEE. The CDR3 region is CASSLWTRGGEQYF. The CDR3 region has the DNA TGTGCCAGCAGCCTATGGACAAGGGGGGGAGAGCAGTACTTC.

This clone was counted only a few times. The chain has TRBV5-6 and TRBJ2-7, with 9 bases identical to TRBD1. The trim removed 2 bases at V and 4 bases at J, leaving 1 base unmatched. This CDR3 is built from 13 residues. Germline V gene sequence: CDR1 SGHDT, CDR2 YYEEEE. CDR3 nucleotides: TGTGCCAGCAGCTTAGACAGGGGGTACGAGCAGTACGTC. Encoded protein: CASSLDRGYEQYV.

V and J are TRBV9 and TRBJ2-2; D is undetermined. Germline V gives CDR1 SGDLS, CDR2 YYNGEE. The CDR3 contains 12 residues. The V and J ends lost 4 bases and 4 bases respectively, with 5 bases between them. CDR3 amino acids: CASSLITGELFF. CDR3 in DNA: TGTGCCAGCAGCCTAATCACCGGGGAGCTGTTTTTT.

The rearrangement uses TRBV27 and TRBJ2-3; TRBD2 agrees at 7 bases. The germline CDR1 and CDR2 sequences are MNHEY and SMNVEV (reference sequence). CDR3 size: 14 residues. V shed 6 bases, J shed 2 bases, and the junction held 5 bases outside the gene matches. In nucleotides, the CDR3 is TGTGCCAGCAGGAGCGGGATACACACAGATACGCAGTATTTT. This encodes CASRSGIHTDTQYF.

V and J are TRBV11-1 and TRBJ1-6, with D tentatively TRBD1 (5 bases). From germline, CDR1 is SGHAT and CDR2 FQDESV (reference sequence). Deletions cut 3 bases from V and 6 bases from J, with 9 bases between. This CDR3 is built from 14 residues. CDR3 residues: CASSFSQANSPLHF. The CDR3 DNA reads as TGTGCCAGCAGCTTTTCACAGGCTAATTCACCCCTCCACTTT. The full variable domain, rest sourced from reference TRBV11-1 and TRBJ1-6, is EAEVAQSPRYKITEKSQAVAFWCDPISGHATLYWYRQILGQGPELLVQFQDESVVDDSQLPKDRFSAERLKGVDSTLKIQPAELGDSAMYLCASSFSQANSPLHFGNGTRLTVT.

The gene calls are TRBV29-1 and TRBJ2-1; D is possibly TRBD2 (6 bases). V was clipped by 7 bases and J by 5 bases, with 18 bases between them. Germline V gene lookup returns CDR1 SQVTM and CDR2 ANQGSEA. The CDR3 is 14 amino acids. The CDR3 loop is CSARRGTAHNEQFF. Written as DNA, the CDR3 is TGCAGCGCCCGGAGGGGAACAGCCCACAATGAGCAGTTCTTC.

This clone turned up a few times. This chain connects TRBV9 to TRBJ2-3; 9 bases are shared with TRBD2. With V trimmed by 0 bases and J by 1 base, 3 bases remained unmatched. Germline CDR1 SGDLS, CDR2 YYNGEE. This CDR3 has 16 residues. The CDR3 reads CASSVVAGGGTDTQYF. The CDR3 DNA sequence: TGTGCCAGCAGCGTAGTCGCGGGAGGGGGCACAGATACGCAGTATTTT.

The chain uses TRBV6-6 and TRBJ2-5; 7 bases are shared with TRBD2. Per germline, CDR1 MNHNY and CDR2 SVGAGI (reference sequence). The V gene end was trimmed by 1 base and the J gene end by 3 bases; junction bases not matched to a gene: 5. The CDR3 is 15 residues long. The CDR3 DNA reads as TGTGCCAGCAGTTACTATGGGGGAGGGAAAGAGACCCAGTACTTC. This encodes CASSYYGGGKETQYF.

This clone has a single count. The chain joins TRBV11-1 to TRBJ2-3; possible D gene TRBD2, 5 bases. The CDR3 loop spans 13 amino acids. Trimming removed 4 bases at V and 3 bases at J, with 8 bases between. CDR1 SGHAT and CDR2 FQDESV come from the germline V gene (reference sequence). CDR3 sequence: CASSSGGTDTQYF. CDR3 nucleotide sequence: TGTGCCAGCAGCTCAGGAGGTACAGATACGCAGTATTTT.

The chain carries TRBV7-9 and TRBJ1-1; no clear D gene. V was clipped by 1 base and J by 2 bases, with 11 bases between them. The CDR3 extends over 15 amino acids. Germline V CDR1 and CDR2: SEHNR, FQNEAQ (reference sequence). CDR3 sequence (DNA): TGTGCCAGCAGCTTAGGAAGAGCAGGAAACACTGAAGCTTTCTTT. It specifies CASSLGRAGNTEAFF.

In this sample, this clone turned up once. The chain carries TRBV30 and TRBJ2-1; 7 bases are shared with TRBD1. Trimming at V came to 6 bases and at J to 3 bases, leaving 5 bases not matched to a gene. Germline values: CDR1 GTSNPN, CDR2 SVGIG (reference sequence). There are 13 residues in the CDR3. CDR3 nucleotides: TGTGCCTGCCTACAGGGGAGCTACAATGAGCAGTTCTTC. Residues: CACLQGSYNEQFF.

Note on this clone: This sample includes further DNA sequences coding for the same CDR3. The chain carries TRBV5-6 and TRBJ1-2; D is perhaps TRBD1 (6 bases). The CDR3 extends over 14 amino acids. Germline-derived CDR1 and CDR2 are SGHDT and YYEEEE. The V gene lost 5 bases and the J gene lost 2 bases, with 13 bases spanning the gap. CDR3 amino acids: CASSYLQGNYGYTF. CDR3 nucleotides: TGTGCCAGCAGTTACCTCCAGGGGAACTATGGCTACACCTTC. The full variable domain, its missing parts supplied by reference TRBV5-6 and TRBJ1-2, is DAGVTQSPTHLIKTRGQQVTLRCSPKSGHDTVSWYQQALGQGPQFIFQYYEEEERQRGNFPDRFSGHQFPNYSSELNVNALLLGDSALYLCASSYLQGNYGYTFGSGTRLTVV.

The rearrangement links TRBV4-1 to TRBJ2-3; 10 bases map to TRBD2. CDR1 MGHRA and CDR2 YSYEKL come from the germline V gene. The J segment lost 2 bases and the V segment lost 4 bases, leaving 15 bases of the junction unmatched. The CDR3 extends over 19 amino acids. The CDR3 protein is CASSPLRASGGIYTDTQYF. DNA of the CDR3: TGCGCCAGCAGCCCCCTACGGGCTAGCGGGGGCATATACACAGATACGCAGTATTTT.

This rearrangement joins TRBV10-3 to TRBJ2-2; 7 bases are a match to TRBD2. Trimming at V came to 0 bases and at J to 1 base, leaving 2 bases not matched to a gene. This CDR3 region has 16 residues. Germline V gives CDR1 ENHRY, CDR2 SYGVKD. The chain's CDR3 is CAISESPGGNTGELFF. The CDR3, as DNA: TGTGCCATCAGTGAGTCTCCGGGAGGGAACACCGGGGAGCTGTTTTTT.

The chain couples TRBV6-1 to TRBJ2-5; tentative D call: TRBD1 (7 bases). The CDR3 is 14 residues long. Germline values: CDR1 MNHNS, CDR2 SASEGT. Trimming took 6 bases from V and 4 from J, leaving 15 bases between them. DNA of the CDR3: TGTGCCAGCAGGGAGGGACAGATTGGAGAGACCCAGTACTTC. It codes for CASREGQIGETQYF.

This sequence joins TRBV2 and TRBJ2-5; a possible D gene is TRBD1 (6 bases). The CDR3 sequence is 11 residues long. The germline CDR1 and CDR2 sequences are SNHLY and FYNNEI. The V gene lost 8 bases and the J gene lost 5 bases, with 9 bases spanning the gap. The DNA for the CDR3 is TGTGCCAGCCACCAGGGGGAGACCCAGTACTTC. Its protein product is CASHQGETQYF.

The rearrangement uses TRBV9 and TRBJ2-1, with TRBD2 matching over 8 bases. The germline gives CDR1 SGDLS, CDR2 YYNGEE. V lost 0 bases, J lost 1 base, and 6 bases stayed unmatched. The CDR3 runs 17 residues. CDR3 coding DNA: TGTGCCAGCAGCGTAGCCAGGGCTAGCGGGTCCTACAATGAGCAGTTCTTC. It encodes CASSVARASGSYNEQFF.

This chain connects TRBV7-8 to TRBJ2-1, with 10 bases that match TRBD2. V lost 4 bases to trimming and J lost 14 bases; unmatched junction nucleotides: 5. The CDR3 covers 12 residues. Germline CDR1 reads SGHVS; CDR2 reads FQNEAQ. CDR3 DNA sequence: TGTGCCAGCAGCTCATCCACTAGCGGGAAGTTCTTC. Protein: CASSSSTSGKFF. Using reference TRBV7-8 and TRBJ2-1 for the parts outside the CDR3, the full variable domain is GAGVSQSPRYKVAKRGQDVALRCDPISGHVSLFWYQQALGQGPEFLTYFQNEAQLDKSGLPSDRFFAERPEGSVSTLKIQRTQQEDSAVYLCASSSSTSGKFFGPGTRLTVL.

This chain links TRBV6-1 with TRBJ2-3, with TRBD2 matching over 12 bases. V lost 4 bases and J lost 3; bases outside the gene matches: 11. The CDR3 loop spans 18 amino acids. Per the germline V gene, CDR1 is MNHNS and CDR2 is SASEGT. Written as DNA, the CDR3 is TGTGCCAGCAGTGCCCGGCGTATGACTAGCGGGGGAACAGATACGCAGTATTTT. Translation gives CASSARRMTSGGTDTQYF.